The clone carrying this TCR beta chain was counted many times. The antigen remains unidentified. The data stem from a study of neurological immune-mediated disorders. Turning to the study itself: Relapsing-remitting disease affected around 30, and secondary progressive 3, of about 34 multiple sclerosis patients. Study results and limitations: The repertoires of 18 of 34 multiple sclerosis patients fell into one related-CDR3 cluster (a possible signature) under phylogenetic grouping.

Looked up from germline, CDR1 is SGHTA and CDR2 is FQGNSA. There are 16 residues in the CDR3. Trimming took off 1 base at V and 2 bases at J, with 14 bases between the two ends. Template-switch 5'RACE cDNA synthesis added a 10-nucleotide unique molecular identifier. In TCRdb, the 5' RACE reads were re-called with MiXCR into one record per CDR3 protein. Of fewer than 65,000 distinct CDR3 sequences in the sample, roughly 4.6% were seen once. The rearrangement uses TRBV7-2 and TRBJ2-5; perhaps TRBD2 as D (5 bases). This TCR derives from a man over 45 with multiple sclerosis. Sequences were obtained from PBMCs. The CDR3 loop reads CASSLGHSVGQETQYF. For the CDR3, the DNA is TGTGCCAGCAGCTTAGGGCATAGCGTCGGGCAAGAGACCCAGTACTTC.